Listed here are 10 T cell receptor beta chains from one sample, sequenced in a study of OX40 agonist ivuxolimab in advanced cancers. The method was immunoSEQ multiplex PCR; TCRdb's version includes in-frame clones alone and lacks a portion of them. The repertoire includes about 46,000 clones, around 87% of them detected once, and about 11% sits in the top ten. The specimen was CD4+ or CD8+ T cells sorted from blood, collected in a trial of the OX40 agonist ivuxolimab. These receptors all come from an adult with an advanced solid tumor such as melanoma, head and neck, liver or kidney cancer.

CDR3 nucleotide sequence: TGTGCCAGCAGCTTCCCACTAGCGGCTGAGGGTGGGGCCAACGTCCTGACTTTC. Protein: CASSFPLAAEGGANVLTF. The chain is built from TRBV9 and TRBJ2-6; TRBD2 aligns across 8 bases. V shed 4 bases, J shed 3 bases, and the junction held 12 bases outside the gene matches. The CDR3 covers 18 residues. Germline lookup yields CDR1 SGDLS and CDR2 YYNGEE.

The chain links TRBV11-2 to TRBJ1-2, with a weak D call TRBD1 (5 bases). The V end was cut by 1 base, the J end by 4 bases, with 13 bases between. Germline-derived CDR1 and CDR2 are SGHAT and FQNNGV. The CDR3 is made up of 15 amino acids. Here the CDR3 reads CASSLGQMPLYGYTF. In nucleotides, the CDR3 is TGTGCCAGCAGCTTAGGACAGATGCCGCTCTATGGCTACACCTTC.

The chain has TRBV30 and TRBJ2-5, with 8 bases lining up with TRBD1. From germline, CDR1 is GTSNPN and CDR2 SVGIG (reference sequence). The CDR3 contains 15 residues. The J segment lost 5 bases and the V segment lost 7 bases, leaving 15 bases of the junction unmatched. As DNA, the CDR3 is TGTGCCTCTCGGGGCAGGGGGCGTTTCGGCGAGACCCAGTACTTC. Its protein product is CASRGRGRFGETQYF.

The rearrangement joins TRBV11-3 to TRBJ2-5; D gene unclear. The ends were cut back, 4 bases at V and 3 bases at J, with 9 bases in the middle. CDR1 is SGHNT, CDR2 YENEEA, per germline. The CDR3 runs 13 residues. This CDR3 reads CASSSTSKETQYF. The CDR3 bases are TGTGCCAGCAGCTCTACCTCTAAAGAGACCCAGTACTTC.

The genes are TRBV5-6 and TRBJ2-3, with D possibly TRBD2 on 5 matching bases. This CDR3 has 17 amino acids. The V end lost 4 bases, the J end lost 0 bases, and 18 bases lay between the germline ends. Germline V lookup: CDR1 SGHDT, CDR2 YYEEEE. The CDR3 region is CASSVRSGLFSTDTQYF. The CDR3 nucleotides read TGTGCCAGCAGCGTACGGTCGGGATTGTTTAGCACAGATACGCAGTATTTT.

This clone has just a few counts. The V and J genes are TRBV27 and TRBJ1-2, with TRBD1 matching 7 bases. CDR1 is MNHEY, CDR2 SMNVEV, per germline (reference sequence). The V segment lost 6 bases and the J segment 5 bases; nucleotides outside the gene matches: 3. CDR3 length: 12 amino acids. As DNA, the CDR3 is TGTGCCAGCAGGGGGACAGCTTATGGCTACACCTTC. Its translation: CASRGTAYGYTF.

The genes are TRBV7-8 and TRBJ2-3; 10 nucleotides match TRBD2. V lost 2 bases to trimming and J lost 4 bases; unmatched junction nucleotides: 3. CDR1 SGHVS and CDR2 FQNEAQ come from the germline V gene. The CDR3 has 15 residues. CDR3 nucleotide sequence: TGTGCCAGCAGCTTACTAGCGGGGGAATCAGATACGCAGTATTTT. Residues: CASSLLAGESDTQYF.

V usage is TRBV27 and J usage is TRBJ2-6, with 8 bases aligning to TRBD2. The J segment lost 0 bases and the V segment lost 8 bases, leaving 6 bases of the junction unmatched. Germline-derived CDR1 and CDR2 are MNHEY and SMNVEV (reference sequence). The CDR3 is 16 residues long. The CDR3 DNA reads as TGTGCCAGCCAAGCGGGGGTTTTCTCTGGGGCCAACGTCCTGACTTTC. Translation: CASQAGVFSGANVLTF.

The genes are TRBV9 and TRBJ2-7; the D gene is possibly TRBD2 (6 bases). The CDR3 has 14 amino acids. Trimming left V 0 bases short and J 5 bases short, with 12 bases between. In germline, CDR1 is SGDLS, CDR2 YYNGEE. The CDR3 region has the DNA TGTGCCAGCAGCGTAGCTCGGGGAGGCGACGAGCAGTACTTC. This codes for CASSVARGGDEQYF.

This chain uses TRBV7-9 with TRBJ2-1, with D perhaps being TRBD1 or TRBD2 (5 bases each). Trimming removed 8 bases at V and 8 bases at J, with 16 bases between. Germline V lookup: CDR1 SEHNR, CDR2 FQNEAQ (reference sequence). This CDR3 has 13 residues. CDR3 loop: CASLFSVGDEQFF. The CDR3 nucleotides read TGTGCCAGCCTCTTTTCGGTGGGGGATGAGCAGTTCTTC.